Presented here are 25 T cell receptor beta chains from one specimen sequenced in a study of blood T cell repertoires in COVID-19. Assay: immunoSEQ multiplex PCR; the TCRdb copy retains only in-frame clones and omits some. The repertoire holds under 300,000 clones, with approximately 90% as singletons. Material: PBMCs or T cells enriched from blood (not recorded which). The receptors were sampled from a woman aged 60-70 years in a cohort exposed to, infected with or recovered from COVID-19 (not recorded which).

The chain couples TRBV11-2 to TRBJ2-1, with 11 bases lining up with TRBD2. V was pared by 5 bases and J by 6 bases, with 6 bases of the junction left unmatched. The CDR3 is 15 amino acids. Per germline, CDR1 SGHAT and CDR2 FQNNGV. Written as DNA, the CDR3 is TGTGCCAGCAGCGAACTAGCGGGAGTGTTCAATGAGCAGTTCTTC. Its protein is CASSELAGVFNEQFF.

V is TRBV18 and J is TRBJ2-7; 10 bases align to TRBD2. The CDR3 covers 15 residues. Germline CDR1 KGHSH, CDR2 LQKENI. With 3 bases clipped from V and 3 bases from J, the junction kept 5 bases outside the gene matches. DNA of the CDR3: TGTGCCAGCTCACCGGCTAGCGGGAGTAACTACGAGCAGTACTTC. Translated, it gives CASSPASGSNYEQYF.

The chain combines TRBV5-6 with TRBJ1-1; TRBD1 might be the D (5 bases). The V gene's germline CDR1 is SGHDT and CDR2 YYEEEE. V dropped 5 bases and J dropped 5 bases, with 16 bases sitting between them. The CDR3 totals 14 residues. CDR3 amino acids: CASSSRGGWTEAFF. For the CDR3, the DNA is TGTGCCAGCAGTAGTCGCGGGGGGTGGACTGAAGCTTTCTTT.

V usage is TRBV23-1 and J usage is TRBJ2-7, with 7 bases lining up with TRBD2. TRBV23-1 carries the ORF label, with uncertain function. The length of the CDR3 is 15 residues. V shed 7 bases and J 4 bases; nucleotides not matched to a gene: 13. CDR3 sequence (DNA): TGCGCCAGCATGATTATAGCGGGTAATTTTTACGAGCAGTACTTC. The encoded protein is CASMIIAGNFYEQYF.

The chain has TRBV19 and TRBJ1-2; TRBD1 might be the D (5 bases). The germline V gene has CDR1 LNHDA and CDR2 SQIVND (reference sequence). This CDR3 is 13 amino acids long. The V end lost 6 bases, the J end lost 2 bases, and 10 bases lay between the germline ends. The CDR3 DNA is TGTGCCAGTAGCAGGGCCCCGAACTATGGCTACACCTTC. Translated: CASSRAPNYGYTF.

CDR3 amino acids: CASSADRLYGYTF. For the CDR3, the DNA is TGCGCCAGCAGCGCCGACAGGCTGTATGGCTACACCTTC. The rearrangement links TRBV10-2 to TRBJ1-2, with a tentative D call TRBD1 (6 bases). This CDR3 region has 13 residues. Germline CDR1 is WSHSY and CDR2 is SAAADI. V lost 6 bases and J 5 bases, leaving 13 bases between the germline ends.

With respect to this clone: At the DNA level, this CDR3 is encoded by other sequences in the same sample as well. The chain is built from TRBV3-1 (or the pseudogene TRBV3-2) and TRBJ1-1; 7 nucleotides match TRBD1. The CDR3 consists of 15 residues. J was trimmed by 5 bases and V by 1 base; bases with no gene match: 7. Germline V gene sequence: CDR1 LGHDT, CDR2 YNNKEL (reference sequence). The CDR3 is CASSQADRAGTEAFF. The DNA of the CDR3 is TGTGCCAGCAGCCAAGCCGACAGGGCGGGGACTGAAGCTTTCTTT.

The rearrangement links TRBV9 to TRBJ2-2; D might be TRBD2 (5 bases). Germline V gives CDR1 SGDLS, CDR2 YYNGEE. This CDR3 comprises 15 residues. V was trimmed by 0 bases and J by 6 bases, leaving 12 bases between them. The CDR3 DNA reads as TGTGCCAGCAGCGTAGAAGTGGGAGTTTCCGGGGAGCTGTTTTTT. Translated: CASSVEVGVSGELFF. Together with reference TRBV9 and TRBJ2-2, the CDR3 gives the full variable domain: DSGVTQTPKHLITATGQRVTLRCSPRSGDLSVYWYQQSLDQGLQFLIQYYNGEERAKGNILERFSAQQFPDLHSELNLSSLELGDSALYFCASSVEVGVSGELFFGEGSRLTVL.

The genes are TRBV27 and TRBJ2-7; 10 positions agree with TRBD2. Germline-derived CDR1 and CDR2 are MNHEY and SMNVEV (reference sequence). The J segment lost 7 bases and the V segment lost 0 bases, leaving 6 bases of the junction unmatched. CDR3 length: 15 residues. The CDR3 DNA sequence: TGTGCCAGCAGTTTATCGGCTAGCGGGAGAGAAGAGCAGTACTTC. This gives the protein CASSLSASGREEQYF.

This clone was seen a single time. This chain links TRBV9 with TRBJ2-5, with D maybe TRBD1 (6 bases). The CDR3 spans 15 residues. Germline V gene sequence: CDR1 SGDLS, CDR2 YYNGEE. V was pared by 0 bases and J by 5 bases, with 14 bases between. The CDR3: CASSVGVGGGETQYF. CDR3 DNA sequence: TGTGCCAGCAGCGTAGGTGTAGGGGGTGGGGAGACCCAGTACTTC.

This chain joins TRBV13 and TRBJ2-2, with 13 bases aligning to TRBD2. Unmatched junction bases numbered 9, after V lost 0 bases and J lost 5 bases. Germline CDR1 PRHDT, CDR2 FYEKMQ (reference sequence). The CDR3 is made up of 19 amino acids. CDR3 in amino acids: CASSLGGLAGTTKTGELFF. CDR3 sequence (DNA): TGTGCCAGCAGCTTAGGGGGACTAGCGGGAACCACAAAGACCGGGGAGCTGTTTTTT. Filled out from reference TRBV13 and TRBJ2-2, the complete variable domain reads AAGVIQSPRHLIKEKRETATLKCYPIPRHDTVYWYQQGPGQDPQFLISFYEKMQSDKGSIPDRFSAQQFSDYHSELNMSSLELGDSALYFCASSLGGLAGTTKTGELFFGEGSRLTVL.

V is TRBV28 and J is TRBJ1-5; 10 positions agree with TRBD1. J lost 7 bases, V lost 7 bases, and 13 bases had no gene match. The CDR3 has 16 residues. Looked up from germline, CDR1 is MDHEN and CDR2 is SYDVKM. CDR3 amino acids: CASKHRDRGAAQPQHF. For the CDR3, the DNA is TGTGCCAGCAAACACCGGGACAGGGGCGCCGCACAGCCCCAGCATTTT.

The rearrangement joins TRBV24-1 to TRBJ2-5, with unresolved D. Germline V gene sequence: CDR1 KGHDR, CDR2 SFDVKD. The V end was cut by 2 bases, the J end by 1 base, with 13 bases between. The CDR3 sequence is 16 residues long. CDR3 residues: CATSDSWAVTQETQYF. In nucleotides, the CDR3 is TGTGCCACCAGTGATTCTTGGGCTGTAACCCAAGAGACCCAGTACTTC.

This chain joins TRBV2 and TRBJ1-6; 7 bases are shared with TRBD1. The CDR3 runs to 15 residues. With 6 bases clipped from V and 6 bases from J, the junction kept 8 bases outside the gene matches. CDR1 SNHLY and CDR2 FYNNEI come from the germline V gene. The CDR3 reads CASSRQGTGNSPLHF. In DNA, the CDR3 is TGTGCCAGCAGCCGACAGGGAACTGGTAATTCACCCCTCCACTTT.

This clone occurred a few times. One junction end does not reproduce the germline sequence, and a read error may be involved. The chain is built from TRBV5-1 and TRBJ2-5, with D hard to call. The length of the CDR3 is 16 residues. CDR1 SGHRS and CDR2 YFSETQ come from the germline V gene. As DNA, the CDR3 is TGCGCCAGCAGCTTGGCAGTAACAGATATGCAAGAAACCCAGTACTTC. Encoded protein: CASSLAVTDMQETQYF.

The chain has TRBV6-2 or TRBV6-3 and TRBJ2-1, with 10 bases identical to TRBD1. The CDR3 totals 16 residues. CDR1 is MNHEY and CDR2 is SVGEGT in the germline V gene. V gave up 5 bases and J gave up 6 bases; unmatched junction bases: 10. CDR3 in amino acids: CASSTRDRGGSNEQFF. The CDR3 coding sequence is TGTGCCAGCAGTACTCGGGACAGGGGAGGGTCCAATGAGCAGTTCTTC.

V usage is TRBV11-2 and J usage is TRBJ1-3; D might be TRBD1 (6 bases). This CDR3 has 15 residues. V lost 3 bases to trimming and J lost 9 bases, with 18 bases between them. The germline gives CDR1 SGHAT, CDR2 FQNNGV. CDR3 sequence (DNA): TGTGCCAGCAGCTTCCTCCAAACAGGGCTCGGCACCATATATTTT. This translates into CASSFLQTGLGTIYF.

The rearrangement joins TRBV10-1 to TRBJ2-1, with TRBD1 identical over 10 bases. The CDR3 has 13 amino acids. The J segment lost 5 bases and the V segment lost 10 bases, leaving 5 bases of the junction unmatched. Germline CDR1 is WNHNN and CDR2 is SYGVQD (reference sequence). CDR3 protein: CATPGQGHNEQFF. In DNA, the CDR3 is TGCGCCACCCCGGGACAGGGGCACAATGAGCAGTTCTTC.

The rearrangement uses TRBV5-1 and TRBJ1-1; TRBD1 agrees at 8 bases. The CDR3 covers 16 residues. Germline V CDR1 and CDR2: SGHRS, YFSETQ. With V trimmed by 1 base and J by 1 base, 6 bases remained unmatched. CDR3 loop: CASSLTTDRANTEAFF. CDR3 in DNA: TGCGCCAGCAGCTTGACTACGGACAGGGCGAACACTGAAGCTTTCTTT.

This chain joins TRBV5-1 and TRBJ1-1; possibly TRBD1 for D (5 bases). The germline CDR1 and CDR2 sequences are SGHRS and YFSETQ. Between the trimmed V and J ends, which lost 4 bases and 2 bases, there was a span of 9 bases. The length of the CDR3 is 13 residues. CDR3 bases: TGCGCCAGCAGCCAGCAGGGTAACACTGAAGCTTTCTTT. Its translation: CASSQQGNTEAFF.

CDR3 nucleotides: TGTGCCAGCAGTGATCAGGGGGCATACGAGCAGTACTTC. Its protein is CASSDQGAYEQYF. The V and J genes are TRBV2 and TRBJ2-7; 8 positions match TRBD1. Germline trimming cut 3 bases from V and 4 bases from J; bases unmatched to any gene: 2. Germline values: CDR1 SNHLY, CDR2 FYNNEI. This CDR3 spans 13 amino acids.

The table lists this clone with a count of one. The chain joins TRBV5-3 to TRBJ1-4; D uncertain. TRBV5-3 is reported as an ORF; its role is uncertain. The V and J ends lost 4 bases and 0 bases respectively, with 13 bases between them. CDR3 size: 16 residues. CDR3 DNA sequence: TGTGCCAGAAGCGGCGGGTCTCTACCAACTAATGAAAAACTGTTTTTT. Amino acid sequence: CARSGGSLPTNEKLFF.

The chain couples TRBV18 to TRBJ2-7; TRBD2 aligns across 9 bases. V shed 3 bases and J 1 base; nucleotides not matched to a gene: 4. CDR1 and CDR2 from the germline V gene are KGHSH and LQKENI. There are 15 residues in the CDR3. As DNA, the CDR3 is TGTGCCAGCTCACCTAGGCTAGCGGGATCCTACGAGCAGTACTTC. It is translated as CASSPRLAGSYEQYF.

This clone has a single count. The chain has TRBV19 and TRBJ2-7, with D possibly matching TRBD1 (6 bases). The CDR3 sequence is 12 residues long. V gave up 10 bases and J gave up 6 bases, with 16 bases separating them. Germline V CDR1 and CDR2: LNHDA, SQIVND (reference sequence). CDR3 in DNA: TGTGCCACCCGGGCAGGGGTTGGCGAGCAGTACTTC. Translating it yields CATRAGVGEQYF.

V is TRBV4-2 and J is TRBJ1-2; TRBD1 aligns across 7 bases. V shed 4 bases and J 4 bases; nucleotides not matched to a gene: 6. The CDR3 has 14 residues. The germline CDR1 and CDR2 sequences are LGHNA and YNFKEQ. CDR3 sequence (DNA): TGTGCCAGCAGCCTACAGGGGATGGCCTATGGCTACACCTTC. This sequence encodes CASSLQGMAYGYTF.